The sequence of this T cell receptor (beta chain) was determined in a study of post-analysis software for immune sequencing data. For the study at large: Disease courses included relapsing-remitting, secondary progressive and progressive-relapsing multiple sclerosis.

Study findings and constraints: Normalized Chao1 diversity was significantly reduced in patients versus controls. Analysis by F measure revealed that same-batch samples clustered strongly together.

cDNA libraries of TCR beta carried unique molecular identifiers. Input populations of 1 to 10 million T cells gave rise to around 500,000 cDNA molecules. TCRdb passed the PCR reads through MiXCR, listing each CDR3 protein once. Here the sample spans 350,000 to 450,000 distinct CDR3 sequences, around 37% being singletons. This clonotype was recorded only once. The antigen is unknown. The receptor's source is a girl aged 5 to 17 with multiple sclerosis. The sequenced material came from blood.

CDR3 region: CASSQGHTDTQYF. The CDR3 region has the DNA TGCGCCAGCAGCCAAGGACACACAGATACGCAGTATTTT. This chain connects TRBV4-3 to TRBJ2-3; D remains ambiguous. Germline values: CDR1 LGHNA, CDR2 YSLEER. With 1 base removed from V and 2 bases from J, the gap between germline ends came to 4 bases. The CDR3 runs to 13 residues.